The 2 T cell receptor beta chains given below trace back to one sample, sequenced in a study of identical twins. Via MiXCR, TCRdb re-called the 5' RACE reads, giving one row per CDR3 protein. The sample holds about 200,000 distinct CDR3 sequences, about 10% seen once. The sample was memory T cells sorted from blood. The source of these receptors is a man in his fifties in good health.

This chain connects TRBV28 to TRBJ1-4; D might be TRBD1 (5 bases). Per the germline V gene, CDR1 is MDHEN and CDR2 is SYDVKM. CDR3 size: 16 residues. Trimming removed 6 bases at V and 4 bases at J, with 18 bases between. The CDR3 DNA sequence: TGTGCCAGCAGAGGGGATTACAGGAGACGTAATGAAAAACTGTTTTTT. Its translation: CASRGDYRRRNEKLFF.

The chain recombines TRBV15 with TRBJ2-7; D may be TRBD2 (5 bases). The CDR3 is 15 residues long. With 5 bases removed from V and 3 bases from J, the gap between germline ends came to 17 bases. Germline V gene lookup returns CDR1 LNHNV and CDR2 YYDKDF (reference sequence). The DNA for the CDR3 is TGTGCCACCAGCGGGCCGGGATTTAAGAGCTACGAGCAGTACTTC. Translated: CATSGPGFKSYEQYF.